This T cell receptor beta chain was captured by sequencing in a study of cytomegalovirus exposure and HLA in healthy donors. The overall study: Early released data had approximately 86 million unique TCRs, all coming from HLA-typed donors.

Primers for the PCR totalled 60 Vbeta and 13 Jbeta. Libraries were prepared by immunoSEQ multiplex PCR; TCRdb keeps only in-frame clonotypes and omits some of them. The sample lists some 100,000 clones; roughly three quarters were seen once. The CDR3 length is 16 residues. Germline-derived CDR1 and CDR2 are MNHEY and SMNVEV (reference sequence). Germline trimming cut 2 bases from V and 2 bases from J; bases unmatched to any gene: 4. General study results and limits: The availability of immune exposure information extended only to CMV serostatus. In a later analysis, at a false discovery rate of 0.05, roughly 17,000 TCR beta sequences matched HLA alleles.

About this clone itself: Its antigen is currently unknown.

The TCR sequence derives from a man aged 50 or older in good health and CMV-seropositive. What was sequenced was PBMCs. V is TRBV27 and J is TRBJ2-1, with 9 nucleotides matching TRBD2. The CDR3 region has the DNA TGTGCCAGCAGTTTAGGGGCTAGCGGGACCTACAATGAGCAGTTCTTC. Translated, it gives CASSLGASGTYNEQFF.